The present TCR beta chain was sequenced within a study of cytomegalovirus exposure and HLA in healthy donors. Primers included in the PCR were 60 Vbeta and 13 Jbeta primers. Profiled with immunoSEQ multiplex PCR; TCRdb holds only in-frame clones, not every one. The listing contains 190,000 or so clones. This CDR3 is built from 15 residues. Germline CDR1 and CDR2: SEHNR and FQNEAQ (reference sequence). Trimming removed 3 bases at V and 3 bases at J, with 14 bases between. This chain links TRBV7-9 with TRBJ1-1; D might be TRBD1 (5 bases). The sample was PBMCs. This TCR was sampled from a boy younger than 18 in good health and CMV-seronegative. This chain's CDR3 is CASSLRRGSDTEAFF. For the CDR3, the DNA is TGTGCCAGCAGCTTGAGACGGGGGTCGGACACTGAAGCTTTCTTT.